The source of this T cell receptor beta chain is a study of T cell responses to AZD1222 COVID-19 vaccine. Germline assignment: CDR1 SGHRS and CDR2 YFSETQ. This CDR3 comprises 15 residues. V lost 0 bases to trimming and J lost 4 bases, with 11 bases between them. The protocol was immunoSEQ multiplex PCR, while the TCRdb copy is restricted to in-frame clones and leaves out a portion. The repertoire holds 80,000 to 95,000 clones, with 70% to 80% as singletons. The chain combines TRBV5-1 with TRBJ1-3, with D unclear. The specimen comprised peripheral blood, sampled on day 0 of AZD1222 vaccination. The TCR sequence derives from an adult in good health. CDR3 region: CASSLEPSEGNTIYF. CDR3 nucleotide sequence: TGCGCCAGCAGCTTGGAACCCTCAGAGGGAAACACCATATATTTT.